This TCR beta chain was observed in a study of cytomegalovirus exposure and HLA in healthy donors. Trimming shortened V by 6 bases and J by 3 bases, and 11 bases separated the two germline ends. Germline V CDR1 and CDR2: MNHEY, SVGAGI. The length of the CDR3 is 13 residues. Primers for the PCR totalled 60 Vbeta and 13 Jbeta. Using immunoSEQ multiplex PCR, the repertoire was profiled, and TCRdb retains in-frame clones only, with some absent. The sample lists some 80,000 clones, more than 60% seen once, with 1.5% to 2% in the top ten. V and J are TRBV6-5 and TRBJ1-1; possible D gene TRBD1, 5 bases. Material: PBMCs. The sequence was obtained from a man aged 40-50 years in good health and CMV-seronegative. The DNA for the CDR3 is TGTGCCAGCAGCTGGACACCAGACACTGAAGCTTTCTTT. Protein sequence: CASSWTPDTEAFF.